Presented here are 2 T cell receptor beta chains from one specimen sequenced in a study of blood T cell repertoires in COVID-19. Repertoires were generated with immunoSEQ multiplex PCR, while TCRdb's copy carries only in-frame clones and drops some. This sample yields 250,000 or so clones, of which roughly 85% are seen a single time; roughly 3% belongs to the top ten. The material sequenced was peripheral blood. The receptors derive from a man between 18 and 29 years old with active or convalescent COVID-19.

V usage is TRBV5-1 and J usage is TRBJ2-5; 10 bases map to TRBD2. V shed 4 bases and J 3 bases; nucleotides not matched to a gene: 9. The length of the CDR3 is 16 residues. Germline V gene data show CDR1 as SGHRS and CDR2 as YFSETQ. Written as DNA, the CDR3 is TGCGCCAGCAGCCCGGGGACTAGCGCGAGAAAAGAGACCCAGTACTTC. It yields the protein CASSPGTSARKETQYF.

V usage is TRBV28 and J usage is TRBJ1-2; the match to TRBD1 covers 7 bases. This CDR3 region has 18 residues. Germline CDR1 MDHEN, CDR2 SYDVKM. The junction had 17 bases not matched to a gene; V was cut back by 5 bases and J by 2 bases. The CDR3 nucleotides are TGTGCCAGCAGTCCCGCCCGAACAACCGGGACAGTGAACTATGGCTACACCTTC. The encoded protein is CASSPARTTGTVNYGYTF.